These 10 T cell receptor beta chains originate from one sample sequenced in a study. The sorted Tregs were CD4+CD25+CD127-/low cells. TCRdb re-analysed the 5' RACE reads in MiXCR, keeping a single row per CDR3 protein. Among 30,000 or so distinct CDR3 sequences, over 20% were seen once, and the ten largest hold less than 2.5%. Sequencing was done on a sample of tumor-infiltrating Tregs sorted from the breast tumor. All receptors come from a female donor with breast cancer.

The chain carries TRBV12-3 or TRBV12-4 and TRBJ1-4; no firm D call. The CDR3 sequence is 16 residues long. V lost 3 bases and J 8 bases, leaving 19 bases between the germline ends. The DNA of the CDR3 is TGTGCCAGCAGTTTCGGCCTAGCGGGAGGTAAGGAAAAACTGTTTTTT. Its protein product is CASSFGLAGGKEKLFF.

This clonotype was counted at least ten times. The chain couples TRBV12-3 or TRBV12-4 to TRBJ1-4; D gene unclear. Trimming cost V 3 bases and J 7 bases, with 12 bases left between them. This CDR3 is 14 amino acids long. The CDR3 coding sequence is TGTGCCAGCAGTTTGTCCCCATCGGGTGAAAAACTGTTTTTT. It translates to CASSLSPSGEKLFF.

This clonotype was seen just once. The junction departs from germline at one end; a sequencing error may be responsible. CDR3 sequence reads: CASSLASPQVLRGNQPRHF. As DNA, the CDR3 is TGTGCCAGCAGCTTAGCGAGCCCTCAGGTCCTACGGGGCAACCAGCCCCGGCATTTT. The chain employs TRBV7-8 and TRBJ1-5; D might be TRBD1 (5 bases). The V gene's germline CDR1 is SGHVS and CDR2 FQNEAQ. The CDR3 length is 19 residues.

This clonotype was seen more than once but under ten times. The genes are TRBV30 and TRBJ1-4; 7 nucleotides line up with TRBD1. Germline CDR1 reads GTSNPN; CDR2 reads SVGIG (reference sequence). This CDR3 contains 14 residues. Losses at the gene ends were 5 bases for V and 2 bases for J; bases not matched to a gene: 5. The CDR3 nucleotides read TGTGCCTGGGGGGCGACAGGGACTAATGAAAAACTGTTTTTT. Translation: CAWGATGTNEKLFF. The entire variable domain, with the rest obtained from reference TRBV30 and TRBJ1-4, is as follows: SQTIHQWPATLVQPVGSPLSLECTVEGTSNPNLYWYRQAAGRGLQLLFYSVGIGQISSEVPQNLSASRPQDRQFILSSKKLLLSDSGFYLCAWGATGTNEKLFFGSGTQLSVL.

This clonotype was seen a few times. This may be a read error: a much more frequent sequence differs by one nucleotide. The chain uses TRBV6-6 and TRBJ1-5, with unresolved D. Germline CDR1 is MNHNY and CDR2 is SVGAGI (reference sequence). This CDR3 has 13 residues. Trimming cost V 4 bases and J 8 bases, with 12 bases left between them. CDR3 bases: TGTGCCAGCAGTTTCACCGGCGATAAGCCCCAGCATTTT. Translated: CASSFTGDKPQHF.

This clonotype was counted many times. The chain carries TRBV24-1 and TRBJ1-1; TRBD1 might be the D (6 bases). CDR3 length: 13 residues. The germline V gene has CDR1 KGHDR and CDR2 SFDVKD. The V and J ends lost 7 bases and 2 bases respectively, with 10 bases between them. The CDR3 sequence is CATRRQANTEAFF. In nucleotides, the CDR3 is TGTGCCACCAGAAGACAGGCCAACACTGAAGCTTTCTTT.

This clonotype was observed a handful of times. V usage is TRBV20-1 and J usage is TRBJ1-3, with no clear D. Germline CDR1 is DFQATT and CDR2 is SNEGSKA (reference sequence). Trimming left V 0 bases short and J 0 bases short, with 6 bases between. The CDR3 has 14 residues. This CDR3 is CSARDKGSGNTIYF. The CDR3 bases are TGCAGTGCTAGAGATAAGGGCTCTGGAAACACCATATATTTT.

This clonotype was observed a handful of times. The CDR3 region is CASSLASRRLAEEGKYF. The CDR3 DNA sequence: TGTGCCAGCAGCTTAGCTTCGAGACGTCTAGCGGAGGAGGGGAAGTATTTT. The rearrangement uses TRBV7-2 and TRBJ2-3, with 7 positions matching TRBD2. The CDR3 extends over 17 amino acids. J gave up 13 bases and V 0 bases, and 19 bases lay outside the gene matches. Germline V gives CDR1 SGHTA, CDR2 FQGNSA.

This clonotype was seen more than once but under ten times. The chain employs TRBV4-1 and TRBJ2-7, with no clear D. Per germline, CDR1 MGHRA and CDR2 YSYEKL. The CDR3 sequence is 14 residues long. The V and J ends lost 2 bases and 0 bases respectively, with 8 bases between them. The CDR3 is CASSQLLRSYEQYF. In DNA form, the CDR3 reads TGCGCCAGCAGCCAATTACTGCGCTCCTACGAGCAGTACTTC.

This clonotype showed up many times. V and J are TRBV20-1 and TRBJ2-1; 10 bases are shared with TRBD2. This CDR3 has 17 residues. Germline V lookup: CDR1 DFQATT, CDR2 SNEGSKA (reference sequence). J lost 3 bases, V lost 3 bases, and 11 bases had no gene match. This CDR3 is CSARKATAGGIYNEQFF. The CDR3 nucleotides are TGCAGTGCTAGGAAGGCCACAGCGGGAGGGATCTACAATGAGCAGTTCTTC.